This TCR beta chain was found in a study of blood T cell repertoires in COVID-19. Study as a whole: In each case, the material was cDNA or gDNA derived from T cells, B-cell-depleted T cells, or PBMCs.

Germline CDR1 is SNHLY and CDR2 is FYNNEI. Trimming took off 4 bases at V and 6 bases at J, with 15 bases between the two ends. CDR3 length: 14 residues. This clone appeared a few times. TCRdb's copy holds only in-frame clones and misses some; the assay was immunoSEQ multiplex PCR. Of approximately 75,000 clones in the sample, approximately 90% were seen once. Sequenced material: peripheral blood. The chain links TRBV2 to TRBJ1-2, with D perhaps matching TRBD1 (6 bases). This clonotype was obtained from a man aged 55 to 70 with acute or convalescent COVID-19. The CDR3 DNA reads TGTGCCAGCAGTGCTTACAGGGATAGTGATGGCTACACCTTC. It specifies CASSAYRDSDGYTF. Based on the CDR3 plus reference TRBV2 and TRBJ1-2, the full variable domain is EPEVTQTPSHQVTQMGQEVILRCVPISNHLYFYWYRQILGQKVEFLVSFYNNEISEKSEIFDDQFSVERPDGSNFTLKIRSTKLEDSAMYFCASSAYRDSDGYTFGSGTRLTVV.